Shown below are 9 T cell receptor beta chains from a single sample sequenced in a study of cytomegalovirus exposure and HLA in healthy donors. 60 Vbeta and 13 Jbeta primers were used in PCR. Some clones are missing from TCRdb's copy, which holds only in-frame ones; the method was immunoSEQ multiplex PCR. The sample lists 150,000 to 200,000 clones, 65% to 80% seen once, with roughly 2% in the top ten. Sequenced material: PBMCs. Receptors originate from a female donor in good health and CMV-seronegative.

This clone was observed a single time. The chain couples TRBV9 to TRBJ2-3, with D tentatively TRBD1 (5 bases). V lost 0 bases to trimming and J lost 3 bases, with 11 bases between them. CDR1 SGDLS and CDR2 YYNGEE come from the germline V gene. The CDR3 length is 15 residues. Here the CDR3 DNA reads TGTGCCAGCAGCGTAGGGGGCGTGGGGACAGATACGCAGTATTTT. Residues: CASSVGGVGTDTQYF. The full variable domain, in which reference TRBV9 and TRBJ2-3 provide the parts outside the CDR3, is DSGVTQTPKHLITATGQRVTLRCSPRSGDLSVYWYQQSLDQGLQFLIQYYNGEERAKGNILERFSAQQFPDLHSELNLSSLELGDSALYFCASSVGGVGTDTQYFGPGTRLTVL.

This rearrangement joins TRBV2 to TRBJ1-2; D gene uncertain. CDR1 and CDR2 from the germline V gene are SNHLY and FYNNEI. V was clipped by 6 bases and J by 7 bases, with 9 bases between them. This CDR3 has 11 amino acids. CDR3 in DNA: TGTGCCAGCAGCCCGAGGGTTGGCTACACCTTC. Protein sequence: CASSPRVGYTF.

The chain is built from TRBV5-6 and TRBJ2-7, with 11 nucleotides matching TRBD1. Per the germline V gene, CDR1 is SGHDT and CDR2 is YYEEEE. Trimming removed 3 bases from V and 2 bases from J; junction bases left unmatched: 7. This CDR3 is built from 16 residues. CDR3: CASSYQGDRGAYEQYF. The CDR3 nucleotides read TGTGCCAGCAGCTACCAGGGGGACAGGGGGGCCTACGAGCAGTACTTC.

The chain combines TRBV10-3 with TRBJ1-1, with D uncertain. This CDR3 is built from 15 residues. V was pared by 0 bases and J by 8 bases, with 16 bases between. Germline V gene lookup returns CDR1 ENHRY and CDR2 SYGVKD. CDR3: CAISESQDLSREAFF. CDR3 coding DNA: TGTGCCATCAGTGAGTCGCAGGACTTAAGCAGGGAAGCTTTCTTT.

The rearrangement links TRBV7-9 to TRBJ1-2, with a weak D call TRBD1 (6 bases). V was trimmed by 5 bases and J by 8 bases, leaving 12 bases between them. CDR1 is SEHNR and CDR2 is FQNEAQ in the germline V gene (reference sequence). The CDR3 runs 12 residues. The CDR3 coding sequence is TGTGCCAGCAGCCCCCAGGACAGCGGCTACACCTTC. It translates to CASSPQDSGYTF.

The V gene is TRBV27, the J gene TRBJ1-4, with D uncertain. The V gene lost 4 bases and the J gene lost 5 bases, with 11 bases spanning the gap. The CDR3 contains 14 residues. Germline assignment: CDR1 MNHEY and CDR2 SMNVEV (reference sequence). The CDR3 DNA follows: TGTGCCAGCAGTTCTTGGAGTGCGAATGAAAAACTGTTTTTT. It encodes CASSSWSANEKLFF.

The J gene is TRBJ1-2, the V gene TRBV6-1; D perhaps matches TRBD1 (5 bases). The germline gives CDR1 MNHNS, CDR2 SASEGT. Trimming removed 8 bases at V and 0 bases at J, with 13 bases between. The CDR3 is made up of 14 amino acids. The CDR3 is CASLRAIANYGYTF. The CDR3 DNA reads TGTGCCAGCCTCAGGGCAATCGCTAACTATGGCTACACCTTC.

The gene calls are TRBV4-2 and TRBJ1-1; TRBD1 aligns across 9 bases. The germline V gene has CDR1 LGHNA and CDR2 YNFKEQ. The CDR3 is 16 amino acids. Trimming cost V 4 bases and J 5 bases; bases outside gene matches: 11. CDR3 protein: CASSPRDRVGNTEAFF. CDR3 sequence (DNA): TGTGCCAGCAGCCCGCGGGACAGGGTAGGAAATACTGAAGCTTTCTTT.

In DNA form, the CDR3 reads TGTGCCTGGGCCCCGACATCAGGCACTGAAGCTTTCTTT. Its translation: CAWAPTSGTEAFF. The chain carries TRBV30 and TRBJ1-1; no clear D. CDR3 length equals 13 residues. CDR1 is GTSNPN and CDR2 is SVGIG in the germline V gene (reference sequence). V was trimmed by 5 bases and J by 4 bases, leaving 14 bases between them.